The 9 T cell receptor beta chains below were found in one sample sequenced in a study of blood T cell repertoires in COVID-19 (dated by TCRdb to between 2020 and 2021). Library prep was done by the immunoSEQ multiplex PCR assay. The clones in this table, taken by TCRdb from immuneACCESS, are in-frame only. Not every clone is retained; where verified, under half of the shortfall comes from an unresolved V gene, and the cause of the rest is unknown. The table for this sample lists approximately 150,000 clones; about 80% of them were counted only once. The ten largest clones represent approximately 3.6% of the sample. Input material: peripheral blood. The receptors shown here come from a man between 65 and 79 years old who had recovered from COVID-19.

The rearrangement uses TRBV6-5 and TRBJ2-7; weak D call: TRBD1 (6 bases). Trimming took off 6 bases at V and 0 bases at J, with 15 bases between the two ends. The CDR3 extends over 15 amino acids. Germline CDR1 and CDR2: MNHEY and SVGAGI. The CDR3 spells CASSPGHLSSYEQYF. CDR3 DNA: TGTGCCAGCAGCCCGGGACATCTAAGCTCCTACGAGCAGTACTTC.

CDR3: CASSKEGQGKDQPQHF. The CDR3 DNA is TGTGCCAGCAGCAAAGAGGGCCAGGGGAAGGATCAGCCCCAGCATTTT. V and J are TRBV21-1 and TRBJ1-5; TRBD1 is taken as the D call from the table, unchecked against the DNA. TRBV21-1 is listed as a pseudogene. This CDR3 has 16 amino acids.

The chain has TRBV29-1 and TRBJ1-1; tentatively, D is TRBD1 (6 bases). The V gene's germline CDR1 is SQVTM and CDR2 ANQGSEA. CDR3 size: 12 residues. The germline V and J ends were trimmed by 7 bases and 1 base, with 10 bases remaining between them. The CDR3 reads CSATDRNTEAFF. In nucleotides, the CDR3 is TGCAGCGCGACGGACAGGAACACTGAAGCTTTCTTT. The full variable domain, completed using reference TRBV29-1 and TRBJ1-1, is SAVISQKPSRDICQRGTSLTIQCQVDSQVTMMFWYRQQPGQSLTLIATANQGSEATYESGFVIDKFPISRPNLTFSTLTVSNMSPEDSSIYLCSATDRNTEAFFGQGTRLTVV.

V is TRBV6-5 and J is TRBJ2-3, with D hard to call. Trimming removed 6 bases at V and 2 bases at J, with 15 bases between. Germline V gene data show CDR1 as MNHEY and CDR2 as SVGAGI. This CDR3 is 15 amino acids long. The CDR3 nucleotides are TGTGCCAGCAGATCAGACTCCATCCTCACAGATACGCAGTATTTT. As protein: CASRSDSILTDTQYF.

The rearrangement links TRBV18 to TRBJ1-2, with no clear D. CDR1 and CDR2 from the germline V gene are KGHSH and LQKENI. The length of the CDR3 is 15 residues. The germline V and J ends were trimmed by 1 base and 0 bases, with 9 bases remaining between them. CDR3 coding DNA: TGTGCCAGCTCACCACGGGGAGCCCCTAACTATGGCTACACCTTC. This sequence encodes CASSPRGAPNYGYTF. The whole variable domain, remainder taken from reference TRBV18 and TRBJ1-2, is NAGVMQNPRHLVRRRGQEARLRCSPMKGHSHVYWYRQLPEEGLKFMVYLQKENIIDESGMPKERFSAEFPKEGPSILRIQQVVRGDSAAYFCASSPRGAPNYGYTFGSGTRLTVV.

V is TRBV5-4 and J is TRBJ2-3; D is perhaps TRBD1 (6 bases). With 4 bases removed from V and 4 bases from J, the gap between germline ends came to 13 bases. Germline CDR1 is SGHNT and CDR2 is YYREEE (reference sequence). This CDR3 is built from 14 residues. In DNA form, the CDR3 reads TGTGCCAGCAGCCCGTCGCAGGGGTCAGATACGCAGTATTTT. Its translation is CASSPSQGSDTQYF.

The chain has TRBV18 and TRBJ2-5, with D possibly matching TRBD2 (6 bases). V lost 3 bases and J lost 5, with 13 bases in between. This CDR3 is 14 amino acids long. Per germline, CDR1 KGHSH and CDR2 LQKENI. CDR3 region: CASSPYPGGETQYF. CDR3 nucleotides: TGTGCCAGCTCACCGTATCCAGGAGGGGAGACCCAGTACTTC.

The chain has TRBV5-4 and TRBJ1-6, with 8 bases matching TRBD1. Germline-derived CDR1 and CDR2 are SGHNT and YYREEE (reference sequence). The CDR3 covers 16 residues. The V and J ends lost 0 bases and 10 bases, in that order; junction bases with no gene match: 9. The CDR3 is CASSLGGRGRESPLHF. CDR3 nucleotides: TGTGCCAGCAGCTTGGGAGGCAGGGGGCGGGAATCACCCCTCCACTTT.

This clone has only a few counts. V usage is TRBV6-6 and J usage is TRBJ2-1, with 13 nucleotides matching TRBD2. The CDR3 contains 16 residues. Looked up from germline, CDR1 is MNHNY and CDR2 is SVGAGI (reference sequence). V lost 2 bases to trimming and J lost 6 bases; unmatched junction nucleotides: 4. The CDR3 DNA reads TGTGCCAGCAGTTACCCGGGACTAGCGGGATTCAATGAGCAGTTCTTC. It is translated as CASSYPGLAGFNEQFF.